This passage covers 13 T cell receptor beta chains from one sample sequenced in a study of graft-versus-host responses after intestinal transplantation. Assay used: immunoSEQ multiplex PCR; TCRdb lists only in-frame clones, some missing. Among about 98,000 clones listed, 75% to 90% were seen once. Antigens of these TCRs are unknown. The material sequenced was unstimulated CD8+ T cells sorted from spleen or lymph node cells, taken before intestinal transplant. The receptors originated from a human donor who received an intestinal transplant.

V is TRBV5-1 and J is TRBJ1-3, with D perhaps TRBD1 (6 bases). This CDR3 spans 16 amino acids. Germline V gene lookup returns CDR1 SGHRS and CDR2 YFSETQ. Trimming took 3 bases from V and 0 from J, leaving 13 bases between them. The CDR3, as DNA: TGCGCCAGCAGCTCAGGACAGTCTCACTCTGGAAACACCATATATTTT. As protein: CASSSGQSHSGNTIYF.

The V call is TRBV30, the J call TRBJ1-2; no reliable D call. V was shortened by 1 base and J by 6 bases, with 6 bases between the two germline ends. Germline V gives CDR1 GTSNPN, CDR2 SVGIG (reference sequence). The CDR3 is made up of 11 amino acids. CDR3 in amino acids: CAWSAGNGYTF. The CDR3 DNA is TGTGCCTGGAGTGCGGGGAATGGCTACACCTTC.

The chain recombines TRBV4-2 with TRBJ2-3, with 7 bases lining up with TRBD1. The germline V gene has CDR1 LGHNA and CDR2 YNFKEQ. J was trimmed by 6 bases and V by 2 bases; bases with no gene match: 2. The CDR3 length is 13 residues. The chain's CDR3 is CASSQSRGDTQYF. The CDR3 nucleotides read TGTGCCAGCAGCCAATCCAGGGGGGATACGCAGTATTTT.

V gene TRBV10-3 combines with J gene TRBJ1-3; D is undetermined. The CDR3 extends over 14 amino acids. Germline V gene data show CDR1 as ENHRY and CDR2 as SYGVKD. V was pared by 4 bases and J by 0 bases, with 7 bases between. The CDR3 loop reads CAISAVNSGNTIYF. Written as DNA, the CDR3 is TGTGCCATCAGTGCTGTTAACTCTGGAAACACCATATATTTT.

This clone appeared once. This CDR3 is CASNKRGGSWSEAFF. The CDR3 DNA sequence: TGTGCCAGCAACAAAAGGGGGGGGTCATGGTCTGAAGCTTTCTTT. The chain joins TRBV5-4 to TRBJ1-1; a weak D match, TRBD1 (6 bases). The CDR3 loop spans 15 amino acids. Germline V gene lookup returns CDR1 SGHNT and CDR2 YYREEE (reference sequence). Trimming shortened V by 6 bases and J by 6 bases, and 21 bases separated the two germline ends.

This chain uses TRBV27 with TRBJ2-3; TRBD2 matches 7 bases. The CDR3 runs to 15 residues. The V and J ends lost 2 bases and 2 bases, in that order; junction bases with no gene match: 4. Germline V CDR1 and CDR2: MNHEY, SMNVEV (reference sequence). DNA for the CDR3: TGTGCCAGCAGTTTAGCTAGCGGCTACACAGATACGCAGTATTTT. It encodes CASSLASGYTDTQYF.

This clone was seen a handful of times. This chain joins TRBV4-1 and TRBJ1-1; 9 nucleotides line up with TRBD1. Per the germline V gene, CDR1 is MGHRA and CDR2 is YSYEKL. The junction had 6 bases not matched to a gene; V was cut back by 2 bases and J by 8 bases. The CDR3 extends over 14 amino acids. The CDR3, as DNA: TGCGCCAGCAGCCAACTCCCCGGGACAGGGGAAGCTTTCTTT. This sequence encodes CASSQLPGTGEAFF.

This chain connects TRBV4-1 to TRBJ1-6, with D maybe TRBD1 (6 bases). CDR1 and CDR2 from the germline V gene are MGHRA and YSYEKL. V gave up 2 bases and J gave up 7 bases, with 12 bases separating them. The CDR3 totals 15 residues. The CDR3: CASSQKGGINSPLHF. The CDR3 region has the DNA TGCGCCAGCAGCCAAAAGGGGGGGATCAATTCACCCCTCCACTTT.

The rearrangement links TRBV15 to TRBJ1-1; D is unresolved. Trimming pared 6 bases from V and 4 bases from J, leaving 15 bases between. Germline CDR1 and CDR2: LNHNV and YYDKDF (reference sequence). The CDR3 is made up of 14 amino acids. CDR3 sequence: CATSYRWTITEAFF. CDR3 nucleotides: TGTGCCACCAGTTACCGTTGGACTATCACTGAAGCTTTCTTT.

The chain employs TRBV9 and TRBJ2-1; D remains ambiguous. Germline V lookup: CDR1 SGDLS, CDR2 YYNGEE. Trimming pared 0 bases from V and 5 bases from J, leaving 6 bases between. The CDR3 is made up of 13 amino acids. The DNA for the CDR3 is TGTGCCAGCAGCGTAGGGACGAACAATGAGCAGTTCTTC. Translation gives CASSVGTNNEQFF.

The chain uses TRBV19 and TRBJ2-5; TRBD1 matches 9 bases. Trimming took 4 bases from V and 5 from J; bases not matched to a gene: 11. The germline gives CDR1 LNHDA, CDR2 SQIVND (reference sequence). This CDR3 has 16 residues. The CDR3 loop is CASSTPPGTGLETQYF. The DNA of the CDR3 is TGTGCCAGTAGTACTCCCCCCGGGACAGGGTTGGAGACCCAGTACTTC.

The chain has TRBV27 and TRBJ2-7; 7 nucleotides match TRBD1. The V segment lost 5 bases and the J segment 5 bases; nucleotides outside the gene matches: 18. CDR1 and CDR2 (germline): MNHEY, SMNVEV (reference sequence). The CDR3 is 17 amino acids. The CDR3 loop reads CASSPRGDREFYHEQYF. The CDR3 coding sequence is TGTGCCAGCAGTCCCCGGGGAGACAGGGAGTTTTATCACGAGCAGTACTTC.

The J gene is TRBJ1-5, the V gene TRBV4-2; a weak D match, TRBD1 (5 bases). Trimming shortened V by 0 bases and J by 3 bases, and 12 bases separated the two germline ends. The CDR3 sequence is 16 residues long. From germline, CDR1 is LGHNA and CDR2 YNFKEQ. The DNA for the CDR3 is TGTGCCAGCAGCCAAGAGGCAGGGTTGACCAATCAGCCCCAGCATTTT. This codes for CASSQEAGLTNQPQHF.